Sequencing of this T cell receptor beta chain was carried out in a study of radiation and T cells in renal cell carcinoma. Overall study findings and caveats: Top tumor clonotypes rose in blood 2 weeks post-radiation, then contracted.

Comments on this clone: Antigen specificity is unknown.

Germline lookup yields CDR1 SGHTA and CDR2 FQGNSA. There are 13 residues in the CDR3. Trimming cost V 2 bases and J 6 bases; bases outside gene matches: 4. Stated time point: blood 4 weeks post-SBRT, at nephrectomy. The treatment denotes: 15 Gy SBRT to primary tumor, nephrectomy 4 weeks later. Nephrectomy followed 15 Gy stereotactic body radiation by 4 weeks. The assay was immunoSEQ multiplex PCR, and TCRdb's table has in-frame clones only and misses some. The table records under 35,000 clones, roughly 80% of them present only once. The chain joins TRBV7-2 to TRBJ2-7, with 7 bases identical to TRBD2. Sample: blood, taken from a patient whose treatment included radiotherapy and nephrectomy. The TCR comes from a man aged 55 to 70 with renal cell carcinoma. In nucleotides, the CDR3 is TGTGCCAGCAGCTTATTCACGGGAGGCGAGCAGTACTTC. Protein sequence: CASSLFTGGEQYF.